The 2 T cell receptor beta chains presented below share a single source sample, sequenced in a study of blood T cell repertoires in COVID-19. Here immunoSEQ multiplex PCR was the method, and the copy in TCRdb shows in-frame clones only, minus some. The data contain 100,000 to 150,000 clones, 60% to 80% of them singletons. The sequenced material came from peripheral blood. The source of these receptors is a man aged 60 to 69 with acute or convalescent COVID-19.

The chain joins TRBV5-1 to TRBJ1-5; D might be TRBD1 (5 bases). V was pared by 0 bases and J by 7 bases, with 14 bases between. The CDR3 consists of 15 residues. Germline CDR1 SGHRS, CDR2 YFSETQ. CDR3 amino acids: CASSLGAGPGQPQHF. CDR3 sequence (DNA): TGCGCCAGCAGCTTGGGGGCCGGCCCAGGGCAGCCCCAGCATTTT. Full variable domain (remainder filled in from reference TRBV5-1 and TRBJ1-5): KAGVTQTPRYLIKTRGQQVTLSCSPISGHRSVSWYQQTPGQGLQFLFEYFSETQRNKGNFPGRFSGRQFSNSRSEMNVSTLELGDSALYLCASSLGAGPGQPQHFGDGTRLSIL.

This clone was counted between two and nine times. In DNA form, the CDR3 reads TGTGCCAGCAGCAAAGCCAGCGGGACCTCGACGAAGGGCTACGAGCAGTACTTC. Encoded protein: CASSKASGTSTKGYEQYF. This sequence joins TRBV21-1 and TRBJ2-7; TRBD2 was called by the table and not checked on the DNA. TRBV21-1 is noted as a pseudogene. This CDR3 region has 18 residues.